The present T cell receptor (beta chain) was sequenced within a study of T-cell memory formation after mild COVID-19. About the research overall: TCR clusters mostly belonged to single donors. Findings of the study overall: Clones that contracted from day 15 to 85 were balanced CD4/CD8, while later expanders leaned CD4+.

The 5'RACE method, run with constant-segment primers, produced TCR alpha and TCR beta cDNA libraries (carrying sample barcodes and UMIs). TCRdb reprocessed the 5' RACE reads with MiXCR, giving one entry per CDR3 protein. The table shows roughly 620,000 distinct CDR3 sequences, with under 20% occurring only once. V was pared by 5 bases and J by 1 base, with 11 bases between. The CDR3 is 15 residues long. Germline V lookup: CDR1 SGHAT, CDR2 FQDESV (reference sequence). Only one count was recorded for this clonotype. The antigen remains undetermined. This chain links TRBV11-1 with TRBJ2-2; D might be TRBD1 or TRBD2, each matching 5 bases. The material sequenced was PBMCs or a T cell subset sorted from them (not recorded which). The sequence was obtained from an adult woman who had mild COVID-19 (a few samples of this study predate the infection). Cell type and time point are not known. The CDR3 coding sequence is TGTGCCAGCAGCCCCGGGGCTAGGAACACCGGGGAGCTGTTTTTT. This gives the protein CASSPGARNTGELFF.